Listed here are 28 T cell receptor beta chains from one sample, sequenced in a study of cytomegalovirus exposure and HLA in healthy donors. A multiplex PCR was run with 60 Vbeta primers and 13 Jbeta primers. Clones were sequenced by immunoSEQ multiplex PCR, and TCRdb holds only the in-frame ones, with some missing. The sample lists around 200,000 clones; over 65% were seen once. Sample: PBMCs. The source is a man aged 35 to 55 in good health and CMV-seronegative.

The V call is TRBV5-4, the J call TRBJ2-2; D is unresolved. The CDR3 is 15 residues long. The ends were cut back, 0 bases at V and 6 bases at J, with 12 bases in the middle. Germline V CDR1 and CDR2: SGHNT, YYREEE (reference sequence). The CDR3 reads CASSLGQEYAGELFF. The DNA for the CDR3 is TGTGCCAGCAGCTTGGGTCAGGAATATGCCGGGGAGCTGTTTTTT. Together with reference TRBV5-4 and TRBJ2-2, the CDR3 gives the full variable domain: ETGVTQSPTHLIKTRGQQVTLRCSSQSGHNTVSWYQQALGQGPQFIFQYYREEENGRGNFPPRFSGLQFPNYSSELNVNALELDDSALYLCASSLGQEYAGELFFGEGSRLTVL.

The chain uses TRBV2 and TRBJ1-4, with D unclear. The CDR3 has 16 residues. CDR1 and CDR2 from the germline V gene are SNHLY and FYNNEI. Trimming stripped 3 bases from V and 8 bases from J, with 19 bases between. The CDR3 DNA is TGTGCCAGCAGTGAGAGGACTAGGGCAAGTGGGGAAAAACTGTTTTTT. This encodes CASSERTRASGEKLFF.

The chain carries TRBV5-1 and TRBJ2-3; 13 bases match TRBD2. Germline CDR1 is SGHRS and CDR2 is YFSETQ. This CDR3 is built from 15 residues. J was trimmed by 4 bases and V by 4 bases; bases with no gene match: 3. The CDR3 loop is CASSAGLAGADTQYF. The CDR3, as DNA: TGCGCCAGCAGCGCCGGACTAGCGGGAGCAGATACGCAGTATTTT.

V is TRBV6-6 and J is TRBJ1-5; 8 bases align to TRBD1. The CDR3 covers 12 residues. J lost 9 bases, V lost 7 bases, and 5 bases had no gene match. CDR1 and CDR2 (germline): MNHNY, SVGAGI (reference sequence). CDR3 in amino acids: CASTTGGPPQHF. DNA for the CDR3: TGTGCCAGCACAACAGGGGGGCCGCCCCAGCATTTT.

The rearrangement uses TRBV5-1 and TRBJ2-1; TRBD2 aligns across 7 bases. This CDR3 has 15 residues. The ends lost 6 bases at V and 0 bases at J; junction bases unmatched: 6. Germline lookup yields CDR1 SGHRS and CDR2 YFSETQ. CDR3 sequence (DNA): TGCGCCAGCACCCAACGGACTAGCTCCTACAATGAGCAGTTCTTC. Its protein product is CASTQRTSSYNEQFF.

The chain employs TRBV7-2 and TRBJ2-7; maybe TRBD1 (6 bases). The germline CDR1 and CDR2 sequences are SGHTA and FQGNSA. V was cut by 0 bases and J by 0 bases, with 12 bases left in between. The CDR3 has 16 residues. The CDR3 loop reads CASSLAGTQSSYEQYF. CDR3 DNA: TGTGCCAGCAGCTTAGCCGGGACACAGAGCTCCTACGAGCAGTACTTC. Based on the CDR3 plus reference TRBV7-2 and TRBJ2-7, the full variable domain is GAGVSQSPSNKVTEKGKDVELRCDPISGHTALYWYRQSLGQGLEFLIYFQGNSAPDKSGLPSDRFSAERTGGSVSTLTIQRTQQEDSAVYLCASSLAGTQSSYEQYFGPGTRLTVT.

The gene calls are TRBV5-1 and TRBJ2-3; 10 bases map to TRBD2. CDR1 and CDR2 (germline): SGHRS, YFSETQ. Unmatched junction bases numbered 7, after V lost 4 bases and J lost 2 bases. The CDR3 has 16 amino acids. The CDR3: CASSPWTSGPTDTQYF. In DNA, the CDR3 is TGCGCCAGCAGCCCCTGGACTAGCGGCCCCACAGATACGCAGTATTTT.

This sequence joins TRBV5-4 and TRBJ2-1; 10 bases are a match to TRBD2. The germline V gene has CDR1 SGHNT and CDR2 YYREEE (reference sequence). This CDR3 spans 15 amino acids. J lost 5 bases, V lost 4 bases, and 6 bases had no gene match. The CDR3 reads CASSILAGVNNEQFF. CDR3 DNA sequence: TGTGCCAGCAGCATCCTAGCGGGGGTCAACAATGAGCAGTTCTTC.

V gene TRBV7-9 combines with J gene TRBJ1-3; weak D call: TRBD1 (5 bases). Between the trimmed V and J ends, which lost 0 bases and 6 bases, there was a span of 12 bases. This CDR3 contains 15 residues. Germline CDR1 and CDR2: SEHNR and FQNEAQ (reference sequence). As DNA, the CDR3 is TGTGCCAGCAGCTTAGCAGGGACTGGCATAAACACCATATATTTT. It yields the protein CASSLAGTGINTIYF. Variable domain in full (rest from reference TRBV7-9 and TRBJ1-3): DTGVSQNPRHKITKRGQNVTFRCDPISEHNRLYWYRQTLGQGPEFLTYFQNEAQLEKSRLLSDRFSAERPKGSFSTLEIQRTEQGDSAMYLCASSLAGTGINTIYFGEGSWLTVV.

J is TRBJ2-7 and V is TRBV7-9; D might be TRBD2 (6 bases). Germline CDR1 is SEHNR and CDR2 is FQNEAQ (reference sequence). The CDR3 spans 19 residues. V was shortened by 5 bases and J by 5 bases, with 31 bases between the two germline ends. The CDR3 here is CASSVDPSKEGRKAHEQYF. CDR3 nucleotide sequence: TGTGCCAGCAGCGTAGACCCGTCAAAGGAGGGCAGGAAAGCTCACGAGCAGTACTTC.

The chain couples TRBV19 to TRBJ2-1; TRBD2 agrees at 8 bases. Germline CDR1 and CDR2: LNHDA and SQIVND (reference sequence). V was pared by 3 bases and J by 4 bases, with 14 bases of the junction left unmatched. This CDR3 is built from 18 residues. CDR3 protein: CASSIRPRERGLYNEQFF. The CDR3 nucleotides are TGTGCCAGTAGTATTAGGCCCCGGGAGCGGGGGTTATACAATGAGCAGTTCTTC.

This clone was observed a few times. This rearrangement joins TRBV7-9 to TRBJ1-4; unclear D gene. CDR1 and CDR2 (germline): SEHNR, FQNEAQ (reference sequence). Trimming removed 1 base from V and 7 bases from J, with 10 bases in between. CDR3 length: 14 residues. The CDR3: CASSLGQASEKLFF. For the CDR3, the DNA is TGTGCCAGCAGCTTAGGGCAGGCAAGTGAAAAACTGTTTTTT.

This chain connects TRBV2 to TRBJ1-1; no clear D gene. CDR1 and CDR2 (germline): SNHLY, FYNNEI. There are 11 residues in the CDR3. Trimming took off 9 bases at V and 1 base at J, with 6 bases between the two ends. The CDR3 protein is CARTENTEAFF. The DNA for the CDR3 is TGTGCCAGAACAGAGAACACTGAAGCTTTCTTT.

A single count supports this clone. The CDR3 sequence is CASSVDSRGGTDTQYF. Here the CDR3 DNA reads TGTGCCAGCAGCGTAGATTCCCGGGGAGGCACAGATACGCAGTATTTT. The chain joins TRBV9 to TRBJ2-3; TRBD2 is a possible D gene (5 bases). Trimming removed 0 bases at V and 1 base at J, with 12 bases between. The CDR3 is 16 amino acids. Looked up from germline, CDR1 is SGDLS and CDR2 is YYNGEE.

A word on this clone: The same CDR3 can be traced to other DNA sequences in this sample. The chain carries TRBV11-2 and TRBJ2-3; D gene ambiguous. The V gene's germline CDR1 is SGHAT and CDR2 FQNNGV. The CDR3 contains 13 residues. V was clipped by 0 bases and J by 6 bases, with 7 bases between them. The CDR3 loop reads CASSLDRSDTQYF. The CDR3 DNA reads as TGTGCCAGCAGCTTAGATCGTTCGGATACGCAGTATTTT.

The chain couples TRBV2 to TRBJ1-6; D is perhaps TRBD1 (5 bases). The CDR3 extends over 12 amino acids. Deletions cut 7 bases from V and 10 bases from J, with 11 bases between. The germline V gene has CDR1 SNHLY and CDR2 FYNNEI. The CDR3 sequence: CASTLGGSPLHF. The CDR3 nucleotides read TGTGCCAGCACCTTGGGGGGGTCACCCCTCCACTTT.

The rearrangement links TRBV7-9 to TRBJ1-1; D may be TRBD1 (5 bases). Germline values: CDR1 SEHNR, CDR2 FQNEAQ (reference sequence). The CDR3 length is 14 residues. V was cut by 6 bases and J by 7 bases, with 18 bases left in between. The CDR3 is CASRFTGASGEAFF. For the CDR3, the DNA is TGTGCCAGCAGGTTTACTGGGGCCTCGGGTGAAGCTTTCTTT.

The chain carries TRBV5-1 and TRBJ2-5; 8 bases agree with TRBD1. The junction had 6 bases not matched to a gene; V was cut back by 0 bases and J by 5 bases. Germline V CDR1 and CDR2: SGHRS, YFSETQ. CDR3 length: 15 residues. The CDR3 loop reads CASSLAGGQGETQYF. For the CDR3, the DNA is TGCGCCAGCAGCTTGGCAGGGGGCCAGGGGGAGACCCAGTACTTC.

CDR3: CASSQDERRGPPYNEQFF. The CDR3 DNA reads as TGTGCCAGCAGCCAAGATGAACGAAGGGGGCCCCCCTACAATGAGCAGTTCTTC. V and J are TRBV4-2 and TRBJ2-1; 7 nucleotides line up with TRBD1. CDR1 LGHNA and CDR2 YNFKEQ come from the germline V gene. The CDR3 covers 18 residues. The V and J ends lost 0 bases and 2 bases, in that order; junction bases with no gene match: 10.

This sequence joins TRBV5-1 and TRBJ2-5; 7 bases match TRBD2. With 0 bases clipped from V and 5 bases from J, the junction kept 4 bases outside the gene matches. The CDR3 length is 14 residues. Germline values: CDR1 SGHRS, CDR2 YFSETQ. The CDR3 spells CASSLGTRGETQYF. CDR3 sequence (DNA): TGCGCCAGCAGCTTGGGGACTAGAGGCGAGACCCAGTACTTC. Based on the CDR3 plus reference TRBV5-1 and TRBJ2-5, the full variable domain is KAGVTQTPRYLIKTRGQQVTLSCSPISGHRSVSWYQQTPGQGLQFLFEYFSETQRNKGNFPGRFSGRQFSNSRSEMNVSTLELGDSALYLCASSLGTRGETQYFGPGTRLLVL.

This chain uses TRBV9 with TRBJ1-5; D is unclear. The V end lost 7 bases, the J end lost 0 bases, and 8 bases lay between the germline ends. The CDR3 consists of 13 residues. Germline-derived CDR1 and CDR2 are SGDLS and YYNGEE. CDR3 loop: CASGSFSNQPQHF. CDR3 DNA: TGTGCCAGCGGGAGTTTTAGCAATCAGCCCCAGCATTTT. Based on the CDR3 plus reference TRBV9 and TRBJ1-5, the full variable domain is DSGVTQTPKHLITATGQRVTLRCSPRSGDLSVYWYQQSLDQGLQFLIQYYNGEERAKGNILERFSAQQFPDLHSELNLSSLELGDSALYFCASGSFSNQPQHFGDGTRLSIL.

CDR3 amino acids: CASSPMTGKFYGYTF. The CDR3 nucleotides read TGTGCCAGCAGTCCCATGACGGGAAAATTCTATGGCTACACCTTC. The V and J genes are TRBV6-1 and TRBJ1-2; D is uncertain. In germline, CDR1 is MNHNS, CDR2 SASEGT. The CDR3 runs 15 residues. V dropped 5 bases and J dropped 4 bases, with 17 bases sitting between them.

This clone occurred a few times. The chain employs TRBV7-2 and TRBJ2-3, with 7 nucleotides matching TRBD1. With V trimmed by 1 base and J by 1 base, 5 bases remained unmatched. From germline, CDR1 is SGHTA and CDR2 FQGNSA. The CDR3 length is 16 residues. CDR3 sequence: CASSLVGTEGTDTQYF. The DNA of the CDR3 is TGTGCCAGCAGCTTAGTAGGGACAGAAGGCACAGATACGCAGTATTTT.

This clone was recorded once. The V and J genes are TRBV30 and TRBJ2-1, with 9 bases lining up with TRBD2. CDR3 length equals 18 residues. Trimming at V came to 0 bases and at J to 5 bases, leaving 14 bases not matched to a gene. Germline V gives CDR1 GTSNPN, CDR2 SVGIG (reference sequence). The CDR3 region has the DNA TGTGCCTGGAGTGTACAAAGGTCGGTCAGCGGGAGGAACAATGAGCAGTTCTTC. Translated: CAWSVQRSVSGRNNEQFF. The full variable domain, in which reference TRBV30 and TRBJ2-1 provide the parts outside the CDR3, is SQTIHQWPATLVQPVGSPLSLECTVEGTSNPNLYWYRQAAGRGLQLLFYSVGIGQISSEVPQNLSASRPQDRQFILSSKKLLLSDSGFYLCAWSVQRSVSGRNNEQFFGPGTRLTVL.

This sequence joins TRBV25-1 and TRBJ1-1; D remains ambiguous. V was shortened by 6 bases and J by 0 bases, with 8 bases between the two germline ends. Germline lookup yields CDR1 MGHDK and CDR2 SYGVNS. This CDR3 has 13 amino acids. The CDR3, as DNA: TGTGCCAGCAGCCCCCTTATGAACACTGAAGCTTTCTTT. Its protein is CASSPLMNTEAFF.

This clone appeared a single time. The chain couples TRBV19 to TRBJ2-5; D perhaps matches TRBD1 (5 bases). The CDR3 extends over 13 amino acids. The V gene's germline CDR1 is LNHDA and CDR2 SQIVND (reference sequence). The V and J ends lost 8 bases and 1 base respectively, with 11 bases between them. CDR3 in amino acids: CASSQETQETQYF. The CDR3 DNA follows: TGTGCCAGTTCACAGGAGACCCAAGAGACCCAGTACTTC.

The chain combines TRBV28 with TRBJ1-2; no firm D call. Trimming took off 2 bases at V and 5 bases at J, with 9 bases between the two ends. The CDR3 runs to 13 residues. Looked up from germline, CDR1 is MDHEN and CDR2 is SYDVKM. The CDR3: CASSLLGGYGYTF. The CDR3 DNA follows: TGTGCCAGCAGTTTACTGGGAGGGTATGGCTACACCTTC.

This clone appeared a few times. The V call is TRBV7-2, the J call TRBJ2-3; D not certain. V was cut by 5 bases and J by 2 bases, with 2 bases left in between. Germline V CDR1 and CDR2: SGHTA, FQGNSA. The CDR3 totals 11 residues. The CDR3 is CASSLTDTQYF. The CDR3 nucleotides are TGTGCCAGCAGCCTCACAGATACGCAGTATTTT. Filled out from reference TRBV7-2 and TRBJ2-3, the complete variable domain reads GAGVSQSPSNKVTEKGKDVELRCDPISGHTALYWYRQSLGQGLEFLIYFQGNSAPDKSGLPSDRFSAERTGGSVSTLTIQRTQQEDSAVYLCASSLTDTQYFGPGTRLTVL.